This T cell receptor beta chain originates from a study of breast tumors, draining lymph nodes, adjacent tissues. Overall study results and limits: Tumor T cell lymph node origin was a supported hypothesis, not proven. Findings are consistent with lymph node origin and intratumoral expansion of most tumor T cells. Tumor and nontumor repertoires were significantly more similar in luminal-like than in basal-like breast cancer. Tumor TCR diversity was below lymph nodes but above nontumor tissue.

CDR3 length equals 18 residues. Looked up from germline, CDR1 is LNHDA and CDR2 is SQIVND (reference sequence). This clonotype has just a few counts. The antigen is undetermined. A much more abundant neighbour one base away suggests this may be a read error. Samples came from axillary lymph nodes draining the breast cancer. TCRdb re-called the multiplex PCR reads through MiXCR, storing one row per CDR3 protein. Counted here are 150,000 to 200,000 distinct CDR3 sequences, 33% occurring once; the ten biggest clones make up about 3.8%. The TCR comes from a female donor with breast cancer. Some clones in this sample may be carry-over from other donors' samples. J is TRBJ1-5 and V is TRBV19, with TRBD1 identical over 8 bases. The sequenced sample was axillary lymph node tissue. CDR3 residues: CASSIRGQGPYSNQPPHF. The CDR3 nucleotides are TGTGCCAGTAGTATAAGAGGACAGGGCCCTTATAGCAATCAGCCCCCGCATTTT.